One sample yielded the 2 T cell receptor beta chains listed below, sequenced in a study of blood T cells in healthy people across ages. It was with a sample-barcoded 5' primer and a J-beta primer mix that a second PCR of about 6 to 11 cycles was run. TCRdb re-called the 5' RACE reads through MiXCR, storing one row per CDR3 protein. The top ten clones hold 17% of a sample with around 870,000 distinct CDR3 sequences, 29% of them seen once. The sequencing input was blood. These receptors originate from a woman of 80 years or more in good health.

V gene TRBV20-1 combines with J gene TRBJ2-4, with 11 bases lining up with TRBD1. This CDR3 has 13 amino acids. Germline V gives CDR1 DFQATT, CDR2 SNEGSKA (reference sequence). V lost 3 bases to trimming and J lost 13 bases; unmatched junction nucleotides: 8. As DNA, the CDR3 is TGCAGTGCTAGCCTCGGGACAGGGGGTGAGCAGTACTTC. Its protein is CSASLGTGGEQYF.

A note on this clonotype: One junction end does not reproduce the germline sequence, and a read error may be involved. V gene TRBV12-3 or TRBV12-4 combines with J gene TRBJ1-4; D is unclear. This CDR3 comprises 14 residues. The CDR3 bases are TGTGCCGGCAGTTTTGCCGGAACGAATGAAAAACTGTTTTTT. It encodes CAGSFAGTNEKLFF.